This T cell receptor beta chain was identified in a study of T cells of healthy individuals. The table lists this clonotype with many counts. TCRdb re-called the 5' RACE reads with MiXCR, one entry per CDR3 protein. The table has some 82,000 distinct CDR3 sequences, about 4.8% seen once. The V end lost 0 bases, the J end lost 1 base, and 6 bases lay between the germline ends. CDR3 length: 14 amino acids. The germline V gene encodes CDR1 LGHNA and CDR2 YNFKEQ. The chain couples TRBV4-2 to TRBJ1-1, with D hard to call. The receptor's source is a female donor in good health. CDR3 loop: CASSQDLGNTEAFF. The CDR3 coding sequence is TGTGCCAGCAGCCAAGATCTGGGGAACACTGAAGCTTTCTTT.